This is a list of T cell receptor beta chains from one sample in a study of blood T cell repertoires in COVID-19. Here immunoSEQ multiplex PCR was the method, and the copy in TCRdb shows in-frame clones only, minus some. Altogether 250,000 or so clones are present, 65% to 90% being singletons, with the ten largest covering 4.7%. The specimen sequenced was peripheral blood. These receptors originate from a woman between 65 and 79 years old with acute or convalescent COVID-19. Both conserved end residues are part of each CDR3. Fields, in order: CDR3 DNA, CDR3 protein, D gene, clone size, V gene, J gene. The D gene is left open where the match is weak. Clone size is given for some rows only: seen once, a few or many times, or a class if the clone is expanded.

cdr3_nt: TGTGCCAGCAGCCGGGGGGAGATGGGCCTAGAGACCCAGTACTTC
cdr3_aa: CASSRGEMGLETQYF
d_call: TRBD2
clone_size: NA
v_call: TRBV5-8
j_call: TRBJ2-5

cdr3_nt: TGTGCCAGCATTAGCGGGGGGGCCGTCGAGACCCAGTACTTC
cdr3_aa: CASISGGAVETQYF
d_call: TRBD2
clone_size: NA
v_call: TRBV6-5
j_call: TRBJ2-5

cdr3_nt: TGTGCCAGCAGCTTAGCGGGGACAACTCCCCCTTACGAGCAGTACTTC
cdr3_aa: CASSLAGTTPPYEQYF
d_call: NA
clone_size: NA
v_call: TRBV7-9
j_call: TRBJ2-7

cdr3_nt: TGTGCCAGCAGCTTGCAGGGAGGGCACGAGCAGTACTTC
cdr3_aa: CASSLQGGHEQYF
d_call: TRBD2
clone_size: NA
v_call: TRBV5-4
j_call: TRBJ2-7

cdr3_nt: TGTGCCAGCTCACCAGACGGGGTTGCTGAAGCTTTCTTT
cdr3_aa: CASSPDGVAEAFF
d_call: NA
clone_size: NA
v_call: TRBV18
j_call: TRBJ1-1

cdr3_nt: TGTGCCAGCTCACCGAGACAGGCTTACACCGGGGAGCTGTTTTTT
cdr3_aa: CASSPRQAYTGELFF
d_call: NA
clone_size: NA
v_call: TRBV18
j_call: TRBJ2-2

cdr3_nt: TGTGCCAGCAGTTACTCAAGAGGGGGCCCACACTATGGCTACACCTTC
cdr3_aa: CASSYSRGGPHYGYTF
d_call: TRBD1
clone_size: NA
v_call: TRBV6-6
j_call: TRBJ1-2

cdr3_nt: TGCGCCAGCAGGGAGGACAGGGGCCAACCCGGCACTGAAGCTTTCTTT
cdr3_aa: CASREDRGQPGTEAFF
d_call: TRBD1
clone_size: once
v_call: TRBV5-1
j_call: TRBJ1-1

cdr3_nt: TGTGCCAGCAGCCAAGGGAACAGGAATCAGCCCCAGCATTTT
cdr3_aa: CASSQGNRNQPQHF
d_call: NA
clone_size: NA
v_call: TRBV3-1/TRBV3-2
j_call: TRBJ1-5

cdr3_nt: TGTGCCAGCAGTTACCATCCAGGGGGCGCGTATTCTAGCACAGATACGCAGTATTTT
cdr3_aa: CASSYHPGGAYSSTDTQYF
d_call: TRBD1
clone_size: few
v_call: TRBV6-2/TRBV6-3
j_call: TRBJ2-3

cdr3_nt: TGTGCCAGCAGCGGACGGACAGGGGTGGCAGATACGCAGTATTTT
cdr3_aa: CASSGRTGVADTQYF
d_call: TRBD1
clone_size: NA
v_call: TRBV7-9
j_call: TRBJ2-3

cdr3_nt: TGTGCCAGCAGCGAGGTCGGCGGATATCAGCCCCAGCATTTT
cdr3_aa: CASSEVGGYQPQHF
d_call: NA
clone_size: NA
v_call: TRBV11-2
j_call: TRBJ1-5

cdr3_nt: NA
cdr3_aa: CASSSSGGNQPQHF
d_call: NA
clone_size: few
v_call: TRBV6-6
j_call: TRBJ1-5

cdr3_nt: TGTGCCTGGAGTGTAAACTCCGGGACAGGCTATGGCTACACCTTC
cdr3_aa: CAWSVNSGTGYGYTF
d_call: TRBD1
clone_size: NA
v_call: TRBV30
j_call: TRBJ1-2

cdr3_nt: TGTGCCAGCAGCCCCAATCAAAGGACAGGGGGCGGGGGCTACACCTTC
cdr3_aa: CASSPNQRTGGGGYTF
d_call: TRBD1
clone_size: NA
v_call: TRBV7-2
j_call: TRBJ1-2

cdr3_nt: TGTGCCAGCAGCCCCCTGTTTACTGGCTATGGCTACACCTTC
cdr3_aa: CASSPLFTGYGYTF
d_call: NA
clone_size: NA
v_call: TRBV7-2
j_call: TRBJ1-2

cdr3_nt: TGTGCCAGCAGCGCCCTGACTAGGCTGGGCGATACGCAGTATTTT
cdr3_aa: CASSALTRLGDTQYF
d_call: NA
clone_size: few
v_call: TRBV11-2
j_call: TRBJ2-3

cdr3_nt: TGTGCCAGCAGACCCCGGGGAGGAAACACCGGGGAGCTGTTTTTT
cdr3_aa: CASRPRGGNTGELFF
d_call: NA
clone_size: NA
v_call: TRBV6-5
j_call: TRBJ2-2

cdr3_nt: TGTGCCAGCAGTTACTCGGGGACTAGCAGGAATGAGCAGTTCTTC
cdr3_aa: CASSYSGTSRNEQFF
d_call: TRBD2
clone_size: NA
v_call: TRBV6-5
j_call: TRBJ2-1

cdr3_nt: TGTGCCAGCAGCTTAGTGGGGGCGCGGGCCTATGGCTACACCTTC
cdr3_aa: CASSLVGARAYGYTF
d_call: NA
clone_size: NA
v_call: TRBV7-9
j_call: TRBJ1-2

cdr3_nt: TGTGCCACCAGCAGGCCCCCGGGACAGAACTATGGCTACACCTTC
cdr3_aa: CATSRPPGQNYGYTF
d_call: TRBD1
clone_size: NA
v_call: TRBV15
j_call: TRBJ1-2

cdr3_nt: TGCAGCGTTGAAGATTCCTCAGGGGCGGGGGGCGAGCAGTACTTC
cdr3_aa: CSVEDSSGAGGEQYF
d_call: TRBD2
clone_size: NA
v_call: TRBV29-1
j_call: TRBJ2-7

cdr3_nt: TGTGCCAGCAGTTACCCGGGACAGATTAATGAAAAACTGTTTTTT
cdr3_aa: CASSYPGQINEKLFF
d_call: TRBD1
clone_size: NA
v_call: TRBV2
j_call: TRBJ1-4

cdr3_nt: TGTGCCAGCAGCGACAGGGGTCGATGGGACATTCAGTACTTC
cdr3_aa: CASSDRGRWDIQYF
d_call: TRBD1
clone_size: NA
v_call: TRBV5-6
j_call: TRBJ2-4

cdr3_nt: TGTGCCAGCAGTGAAACGAGGGGGCATGAAAAACTGTTTTTT
cdr3_aa: CASSETRGHEKLFF
d_call: TRBD1
clone_size: NA
v_call: TRBV2
j_call: TRBJ1-4

cdr3_nt: TGTGCCAGTACCGCCGGACAGATCTATAATTCACCCCTCCACTTT
cdr3_aa: CASTAGQIYNSPLHF
d_call: NA
clone_size: NA
v_call: TRBV19
j_call: TRBJ1-6

cdr3_nt: TGTGCCAGCAGCTTGGTACAGCTCACCTATGGCTACACCTTC
cdr3_aa: CASSLVQLTYGYTF
d_call: NA
clone_size: once
v_call: TRBV5-5
j_call: TRBJ1-2

cdr3_nt: TGCGCCAGCAGCCAAGATCCAGGGGAAGCTTTCTTT
cdr3_aa: CASSQDPGEAFF
d_call: NA
clone_size: many
v_call: TRBV4-1
j_call: TRBJ1-1

cdr3_nt: TGTGCCAGCTCACCACCGGGGGGAGATGGCTACACCTTC
cdr3_aa: CASSPPGGDGYTF
d_call: NA
clone_size: NA
v_call: TRBV18
j_call: TRBJ1-2

cdr3_nt: TGCGCCAGCAGCGTCCGGGGGGCCTCTAATGAGCAGTTCTTC
cdr3_aa: CASSVRGASNEQFF
d_call: NA
clone_size: NA
v_call: TRBV5-1
j_call: TRBJ2-1

cdr3_nt: TGTGCCAGCTCACCACAGCAGGGGGCAAGGTACGAGCAGTACTTC
cdr3_aa: CASSPQQGARYEQYF
d_call: TRBD1
clone_size: NA
v_call: TRBV18
j_call: TRBJ2-7

cdr3_nt: TGTGCCAGCAGTGCCCCCCCGGGGTATTATAGCAATCAGCCCCAGCATTTT
cdr3_aa: CASSAPPGYYSNQPQHF
d_call: NA
clone_size: NA
v_call: TRBV2
j_call: TRBJ1-5

cdr3_nt: TGTGCCAGCAGCTTAGCTTCTAGCGGGGGTATTGATACGCAGTATTTT
cdr3_aa: CASSLASSGGIDTQYF
d_call: TRBD2
clone_size: NA
v_call: TRBV7-2
j_call: TRBJ2-3

cdr3_nt: TGCGCCAGCAGGGTGACTAGCGGGGGGGCCAAGCAGTACTTC
cdr3_aa: CASRVTSGGAKQYF
d_call: TRBD2
clone_size: once
v_call: TRBV10-2
j_call: TRBJ2-7

cdr3_nt: TGCAGCGTTCTGGACAGGGGGCAGACAGATACGCAGTATTTT
cdr3_aa: CSVLDRGQTDTQYF
d_call: TRBD1
clone_size: NA
v_call: TRBV29-1
j_call: TRBJ2-3

cdr3_nt: TGTGCCAGCAGCCAAGATTTCGGGTCATCTATGAACACTGAAGCTTTCTTT
cdr3_aa: CASSQDFGSSMNTEAFF
d_call: NA
clone_size: few
v_call: TRBV3-1/TRBV3-2
j_call: TRBJ1-1

cdr3_nt: TGTGCCAGCAGCTTGGTGTCAGGGGATTACTATGGCTACACCTTC
cdr3_aa: CASSLVSGDYYGYTF
d_call: NA
clone_size: NA
v_call: TRBV5-4
j_call: TRBJ1-2

cdr3_nt: TGTGCCAGCGGACGACAGGGGATGGGGACTGAAGCTTTCTTT
cdr3_aa: CASGRQGMGTEAFF
d_call: TRBD1
clone_size: NA
v_call: TRBV6-5
j_call: TRBJ1-1

cdr3_nt: TGTGCCAGCAGCGCCCTCTGGGGAGGAGAGTCGTGGAACACTGAAGCTTTCTTT
cdr3_aa: CASSALWGGESWNTEAFF
d_call: NA
clone_size: few
v_call: TRBV9
j_call: TRBJ1-1

cdr3_nt: TGTGCCAGCAGCCCCCGGAGAGCAACTAATGAAAAACTGTTTTTT
cdr3_aa: CASSPRRATNEKLFF
d_call: NA
clone_size: NA
v_call: TRBV7-2
j_call: TRBJ1-4

cdr3_nt: TGTGCCACCAGTGATCCCGGACAGGGGATTTACGAGCAGTACTTC
cdr3_aa: CATSDPGQGIYEQYF
d_call: TRBD1
clone_size: NA
v_call: TRBV24-1
j_call: TRBJ2-7

cdr3_nt: TGTGCCAGCACCGGACTACCCCAGCAAGAGACCCAGTACTTC
cdr3_aa: CASTGLPQQETQYF
d_call: NA
clone_size: NA
v_call: TRBV3-1/TRBV3-2
j_call: TRBJ2-5

cdr3_nt: TGTGCCACGAAGACGGGACAGTCAAAGAAAAGGTCGGGAAACATTCAGTACTTC
cdr3_aa: CATKTGQSKKRSGNIQYF
d_call: TRBD1
clone_size: NA
v_call: TRBV6-4
j_call: TRBJ2-4

cdr3_nt: TGTGCCAGCAGCCAAGGGGCAAGCGCGGGGACGGGTGAGCAGTACTTC
cdr3_aa: CASSQGASAGTGEQYF
d_call: NA
clone_size: NA
v_call: TRBV3-1/TRBV3-2
j_call: TRBJ2-7

cdr3_nt: TGTGCCAGCAGCTGGGCGAGCCCAGATACGCAGTATTTT
cdr3_aa: CASSWASPDTQYF
d_call: NA
clone_size: NA
v_call: TRBV7-9
j_call: TRBJ2-3

cdr3_nt: TGTGCCAGCAGTATACAGGGTTCCTATGGCTACACCTTC
cdr3_aa: CASSIQGSYGYTF
d_call: NA
clone_size: NA
v_call: TRBV12-3/TRBV12-4
j_call: TRBJ1-2

cdr3_nt: TGTGCCAGCAGTGCCCTAACGGGACAGACGACTTCCTACTATGGCTACACCTTC
cdr3_aa: CASSALTGQTTSYYGYTF
d_call: TRBD1
clone_size: NA
v_call: TRBV25-1
j_call: TRBJ1-2

cdr3_nt: TGTGCCAGCAGCGTGGGGACAGGGGGAAGAACTGAAGCTTTCTTT
cdr3_aa: CASSVGTGGRTEAFF
d_call: TRBD1
clone_size: NA
v_call: TRBV9
j_call: TRBJ1-1

cdr3_nt: TGTGCCAGCAGTGAAGCAAGAGGGGGCGACCAGCCCCAGCATTTT
cdr3_aa: CASSEARGGDQPQHF
d_call: TRBD1
clone_size: NA
v_call: TRBV6-1
j_call: TRBJ1-5

cdr3_nt: TGTGCCAGCAGCTTAAGAGCGGGTTACACCGGGGAGCTGTTTTTT
cdr3_aa: CASSLRAGYTGELFF
d_call: NA
clone_size: NA
v_call: TRBV11-3
j_call: TRBJ2-2

cdr3_nt: TGTGCCAGCAGTCCCCCGACAGGACCCCTCCACTTT
cdr3_aa: CASSPPTGPLHF
d_call: NA
clone_size: NA
v_call: TRBV6-5
j_call: TRBJ1-6

cdr3_nt: TGCGCCCGGAGTGGGACAGGGCCTTCCTACGAGCAGTACTTC
cdr3_aa: CARSGTGPSYEQYF
d_call: TRBD1
clone_size: few
v_call: TRBV23-1
j_call: TRBJ2-7

cdr3_nt: TGCAGCGCTAGGACAGGGAACACTGAAGCTTTCTTT
cdr3_aa: CSARTGNTEAFF
d_call: TRBD1
clone_size: NA
v_call: TRBV29-1
j_call: TRBJ1-1

cdr3_nt: TGTGCCACCAGCAGCTCAGCGGTTGCTAATGAAAAACTGTTTTTT
cdr3_aa: CATSSSAVANEKLFF
d_call: NA
clone_size: NA
v_call: TRBV15
j_call: TRBJ1-4

cdr3_nt: TGTGCCAGCAGTTTGACAGGGGGGAGCTCTGGGGCCAACGTCCTGACTTTC
cdr3_aa: CASSLTGGSSGANVLTF
d_call: TRBD1
clone_size: NA
v_call: TRBV27
j_call: TRBJ2-6

cdr3_nt: TGTGCCAGCGGCAGGCTTACGAACACCGGGGAGCTGTTTTTT
cdr3_aa: CASGRLTNTGELFF
d_call: NA
clone_size: NA
v_call: TRBV6-5
j_call: TRBJ2-2

cdr3_nt: TGTGCCAGCAGCTTGGTGGGGCAGCGAATTTACAATGAGCAGTTCTTC
cdr3_aa: CASSLVGQRIYNEQFF
d_call: NA
clone_size: NA
v_call: TRBV5-6
j_call: TRBJ2-1

cdr3_nt: TGTGCCACCAGCAGAGGTGGGACAGGGGGGACAGATACGCAGTATTTT
cdr3_aa: CATSRGGTGGTDTQYF
d_call: TRBD1
clone_size: NA
v_call: TRBV15
j_call: TRBJ2-3

cdr3_nt: TGCGCCAGCAGCCGATTACCGGGCACAGATACGCAGTATTTT
cdr3_aa: CASSRLPGTDTQYF
d_call: NA
clone_size: few
v_call: TRBV5-1
j_call: TRBJ2-3

cdr3_nt: TGTGCCAGCAGCTTAGCGACAGCTACTAATGAAAAACTGTTTTTT
cdr3_aa: CASSLATATNEKLFF
d_call: NA
clone_size: NA
v_call: TRBV7-9
j_call: TRBJ1-4